Listed here are 27 T cell receptor beta chains from one sample, sequenced in a study of blood T cell repertoires in COVID-19. Data came from immunoSEQ multiplex PCR; TCRdb stores just in-frame clones and leaves some out. The sample records some 65,000 clones, approximately 93% being singletons. The specimen was peripheral blood. All receptors derive from a man between 65 and 80 years old with active COVID-19.

The chain has TRBV18 and TRBJ1-1, with a weak D call TRBD1 (5 bases). Germline V gene lookup returns CDR1 KGHSH and CDR2 LQKENI. This CDR3 contains 13 residues. Trimming removed 8 bases at V and 3 bases at J, with 13 bases between. The CDR3 region has the DNA TGTGCCAGCCGGGGACCGGGGGACACTGAAGCTTTCTTT. This gives the protein CASRGPGDTEAFF.

The DNA for the CDR3 is TGTGCCAGCAGCATGCCCGGACAGGCAGGTGAAGCTTTCTTT. Its translation: CASSMPGQAGEAFF. The chain combines TRBV7-2 with TRBJ1-1, with TRBD1 matching 7 bases. There are 14 residues in the CDR3. V was clipped by 5 bases and J by 7 bases; unmatched bases: 10. Germline V gives CDR1 SGHTA, CDR2 FQGNSA.

This chain connects TRBV7-2 to TRBJ2-3; TRBD2 might be the D (5 bases). The CDR3 loop spans 15 amino acids. CDR1 is SGHTA, CDR2 FQGNSA, per germline. With 5 bases removed from V and 4 bases from J, the gap between germline ends came to 16 bases. The CDR3 DNA reads TGTGCCAGCAGCCCCCCGGGGATAGCATCAGATACGCAGTATTTT. Protein: CASSPPGIASDTQYF.

The chain uses TRBV6-5 and TRBJ1-2; D is perhaps TRBD1 (6 bases). Between the trimmed V and J ends, which lost 5 bases and 4 bases, there was a span of 11 bases. Germline lookup yields CDR1 MNHEY and CDR2 SVGAGI. This CDR3 contains 13 residues. The CDR3: CASSTGLSYGYTF. In DNA, the CDR3 is TGTGCCAGCAGTACAGGGTTGTCCTATGGCTACACCTTC.

V and J are TRBV7-6 and TRBJ1-1; D remains unclear. Trimming shortened V by 1 base and J by 4 bases, and 13 bases separated the two germline ends. CDR3 length: 15 amino acids. From germline, CDR1 is SGHVS and CDR2 FNYEAQ. In DNA form, the CDR3 reads TGTGCCAGCAGCTTAGACGGGAGGGTCGGCACTGAAGCTTTCTTT. It specifies CASSLDGRVGTEAFF.

The chain joins TRBV18 to TRBJ1-1, with D unclear. This CDR3 comprises 14 residues. CDR1 is KGHSH and CDR2 is LQKENI in the germline V gene. With 6 bases removed from V and 1 base from J, the gap between germline ends came to 12 bases. For the CDR3, the DNA is TGTGCCAGCTCGCCAGGAGCTTCGAACACTGAAGCTTTCTTT. Protein product: CASSPGASNTEAFF.

The chain employs TRBV6-6 and TRBJ2-5; D might be TRBD2 (6 bases). Trimming left V 2 bases short and J 5 bases short, with 12 bases between. The CDR3 has 14 residues. Germline CDR1 is MNHNY and CDR2 is SVGAGI (reference sequence). The CDR3 region is CASSYDGSGETQYF. DNA for the CDR3: TGTGCCAGCAGTTACGACGGGAGTGGGGAGACCCAGTACTTC.

The chain has TRBV7-2 and TRBJ2-1; 10 nucleotides agree with TRBD1. CDR1 SGHTA and CDR2 FQGNSA come from the germline V gene. Losses at the gene ends were 5 bases for V and 2 bases for J; bases not matched to a gene: 6. This CDR3 region has 16 residues. The CDR3 spells CASSVRDRGPYNEQFF. For the CDR3, the DNA is TGTGCCAGCAGCGTCCGGGACAGGGGCCCCTACAATGAGCAGTTCTTC.

V gene TRBV7-3 combines with J gene TRBJ1-6; no reliable D call. In germline, CDR1 is SGHTA, CDR2 FQGTGA. This CDR3 region has 13 residues. Trimming removed 4 bases from V and 2 bases from J, with 3 bases in between. Here the CDR3 reads CASSSPYNSPLHF. CDR3 DNA: TGTGCCAGCAGCTCTCCCTATAATTCACCCCTCCACTTT.

V and J are TRBV6-5 and TRBJ1-1; possibly TRBD1 for D (5 bases). Germline V gene sequence: CDR1 MNHEY, CDR2 SVGAGI. This CDR3 contains 12 residues. V dropped 5 bases and J dropped 5 bases, with 9 bases sitting between them. The CDR3 DNA is TGTGCCAGCAGTAATAGGGGTACTGAAGCTTTCTTT. Protein sequence: CASSNRGTEAFF.

This clone was observed a handful of times. This chain uses TRBV3-1 (or the pseudogene TRBV3-2) with TRBJ1-5, with 10 bases fitting TRBD1. With 4 bases clipped from V and 2 bases from J, the junction kept 5 bases outside the gene matches. Germline lookup yields CDR1 LGHDT and CDR2 YNNKEL (reference sequence). This CDR3 has 16 residues. The CDR3 spells CASSRGTGVGNQPQHF. DNA for the CDR3: TGTGCCAGCAGCCGCGGGACAGGGGTTGGCAATCAGCCCCAGCATTTT.

V and J are TRBV19 and TRBJ1-6; D not certain. The CDR3 spans 14 residues. The germline V gene encodes CDR1 LNHDA and CDR2 SQIVND (reference sequence). V was cut by 4 bases and J by 8 bases, with 12 bases left in between. CDR3 DNA: TGTGCCAGTAGTACCGGTTTAGTAGATTCACCCCTCCACTTT. Translating gives CASSTGLVDSPLHF.

The chain is built from TRBV5-1 and TRBJ1-1; tentative D call: TRBD1 (6 bases). The germline V gene has CDR1 SGHRS and CDR2 YFSETQ. Trimming removed 4 bases from V and 5 bases from J, with 21 bases in between. The CDR3 is 16 amino acids. CDR3 bases: TGCGCCAGCAGCAGGGATCAGGGGAAAATGGGGACTGAAGCTTTCTTT. Translating it yields CASSRDQGKMGTEAFF.

The chain couples TRBV5-5 to TRBJ1-1, with D possibly matching TRBD1 (5 bases). Germline V gene lookup returns CDR1 SGHKS and CDR2 YYEKEE (reference sequence). This CDR3 region has 14 residues. The V and J ends lost 4 bases and 4 bases respectively, with 14 bases between them. The chain's CDR3 is CASSQTGDGTEAFF. The CDR3 DNA follows: TGTGCCAGCAGCCAGACGGGGGATGGCACTGAAGCTTTCTTT.

This sequence joins TRBV10-1 and TRBJ2-1; TRBD2 aligns across 9 bases. With V trimmed by 6 bases and J by 9 bases, 12 bases remained unmatched. Germline values: CDR1 WNHNN, CDR2 SYGVQD (reference sequence). The CDR3 has 15 amino acids. CDR3 coding DNA: TGCGCCAGCAGCCCGCAGTATCCAGCGGGGGGTGAGCAGTTCTTC. This codes for CASSPQYPAGGEQFF.

This clone was seen a single time. The V gene is TRBV28, the J gene TRBJ1-4, with D unresolved. V was clipped by 4 bases and J by 7 bases, with 19 bases between them. The CDR3 contains 16 residues. CDR1 and CDR2 (germline): MDHEN, SYDVKM. The DNA for the CDR3 is TGTGCCAGCAGTTCCCTAACTAGGACCCAAGGTGAAAAACTGTTTTTT. Residues: CASSSLTRTQGEKLFF.

The chain links TRBV6-6 to TRBJ2-2, with 11 positions matching TRBD1. The CDR3 runs 19 residues. Losses at the gene ends were 5 bases for V and 4 bases for J; bases not matched to a gene: 15. Per the germline V gene, CDR1 is MNHNY and CDR2 is SVGAGI (reference sequence). Here the CDR3 DNA reads TGTGCCAGCAGTCAACTACTTTATCCGGGACAGGGGGGCACCGGGGAGCTGTTTTTT. It is translated as CASSQLLYPGQGGTGELFF.

The chain is built from TRBV9 and TRBJ1-6; TRBD1 is a possible D gene (6 bases). Trimming shortened V by 3 bases and J by 4 bases, and 8 bases separated the two germline ends. Germline V gene sequence: CDR1 SGDLS, CDR2 YYNGEE. The CDR3 is 14 amino acids. In DNA form, the CDR3 reads TGTGCCAGCAGCGGTGACAGGTATAATTCACCCCTCCACTTT. Its translation: CASSGDRYNSPLHF.

The chain uses TRBV5-1 and TRBJ2-3, with 7 bases fitting TRBD2. Germline V gene data show CDR1 as SGHRS and CDR2 as YFSETQ. V lost 0 bases, J lost 6 bases, and 7 bases stayed unmatched. This CDR3 has 15 residues. DNA for the CDR3: TGCGCCAGCAGCTTGGCCGGGAGCGGGGCGGATACGCAGTATTTT. It translates to CASSLAGSGADTQYF.

The chain links TRBV19 to TRBJ2-5; 8 bases agree with TRBD2. This CDR3 region has 14 residues. CDR1 is LNHDA and CDR2 is SQIVND in the germline V gene (reference sequence). With 5 bases clipped from V and 5 bases from J, the junction kept 7 bases outside the gene matches. This CDR3 reads CASSDPGLGETQYF. The DNA for the CDR3 is TGTGCCAGTAGTGACCCGGGACTAGGGGAGACCCAGTACTTC.

The chain is built from TRBV3-1 (or the pseudogene TRBV3-2) and TRBJ2-3; 11 bases are a match to TRBD2. In germline, CDR1 is LGHDT, CDR2 YNNKEL (reference sequence). Trimming took 3 bases from V and 0 from J; bases not matched to a gene: 23. The CDR3 is 23 amino acids. CDR3 in amino acids: CASSQGPLAGGAFNSSSTDTQYF. For the CDR3, the DNA is TGTGCCAGCAGCCAGGGTCCTTTAGCGGGGGGGGCCTTTAATTCCTCTAGCACAGATACGCAGTATTTT.

V usage is TRBV7-9 and J usage is TRBJ2-5; tentative D call: TRBD2 (6 bases). The V gene lost 2 bases and the J gene lost 4 bases, with 14 bases spanning the gap. The CDR3 runs to 15 residues. Germline lookup yields CDR1 SEHNR and CDR2 FQNEAQ (reference sequence). CDR3: CASSLPTTRRETQYF. CDR3 coding DNA: TGTGCCAGCAGCTTACCTACGACTAGACGAGAGACCCAGTACTTC.

The chain is built from TRBV2 and TRBJ2-5, with D tentatively TRBD2 (7 bases). The CDR3 sequence is 15 residues long. V gave up 5 bases and J gave up 5 bases, with 18 bases separating them. Germline CDR1 SNHLY, CDR2 FYNNEI. This CDR3 reads CASSLYWGGPETQYF. The DNA of the CDR3 is TGTGCCAGCAGTCTTTATTGGGGGGGCCCTGAGACCCAGTACTTC. The complete variable domain, with remaining parts taken from reference TRBV2 and TRBJ2-5, reads EPEVTQTPSHQVTQMGQEVILRCVPISNHLYFYWYRQILGQKVEFLVSFYNNEISEKSEIFDDQFSVERPDGSNFTLKIRSTKLEDSAMYFCASSLYWGGPETQYFGPGTRLLVL.

The chain carries TRBV6-2 or TRBV6-3 and TRBJ2-7; 7 bases line up with TRBD1. This CDR3 region has 16 residues. CDR1 is MNHEY, CDR2 SVGEGT, per germline. The J segment lost 1 base and the V segment lost 6 bases, leaving 12 bases of the junction unmatched. The CDR3 reads CASSETGQRSSYEQYF. The CDR3 bases are TGTGCCAGCAGCGAAACGGGACAGAGATCTTCCTACGAGCAGTACTTC.

V and J are TRBV6-1 and TRBJ1-4, with D unresolved. From germline, CDR1 is MNHNS and CDR2 SASEGT. The CDR3 has 15 amino acids. The germline V and J ends were trimmed by 3 bases and 10 bases, with 18 bases remaining between them. CDR3 residues: CASSEDGLGSGKLFF. In nucleotides, the CDR3 is TGTGCCAGCAGTGAGGACGGTCTGGGGAGCGGAAAACTGTTTTTT.

The CDR3 region has the DNA TGTGCCAGCCCCCCCGGGGGGTACGAGCAGTACGTC. This encodes CASPPGGYEQYV. This chain links TRBV12-3 or TRBV12-4 with TRBJ2-7, with TRBD2 matching 7 bases. The V segment lost 8 bases and the J segment 4 bases; nucleotides outside the gene matches: 5. CDR3 length: 12 residues.

The rearrangement uses TRBV20-1 and TRBJ2-3; D remains unclear. Per the germline V gene, CDR1 is DFQATT and CDR2 is SNEGSKA (reference sequence). CDR3 length: 11 residues. Deletions cut 2 bases from V and 2 bases from J, with 2 bases between. The CDR3 DNA follows: TGCAGTGCTAGATACACAGATACGCAGTATTTT. This translates into CSARYTDTQYF.